Here is one T cell receptor (beta chain) with its context. Its antigen remains unidentified. Between the mid-2010s and the late 2010s, patients underwent resection in Japan or China. Macro-dissection enriched premalignant or tumor cells before nucleic acid extraction. The sample belongs to a study of immune evolution from preneoplasia to lung adenocarcinoma. Study-level points and caveats: Clonality was highest in normal lung, lower in later-stage lesions apparently.

Only in-frame clones appear in the TCRdb table, and some are missing; sequencing was by immunoSEQ multiplex PCR. The sample yields 8,000 to 10,000 clones, roughly 79% seen once. Sequenced sample: FFPE lung adenocarcinoma in situ tissue. The origin of this receptor is an older person with lung adenocarcinoma.

This CDR3 reads CASRLESNYGYTF. In DNA form, the CDR3 reads TGTGCCAGCAGGCTCGAATCTAACTATGGCTACACCTTC. The J gene is TRBJ1-2, the V gene TRBV6-6, with D hard to call. The germline V gene encodes CDR1 MNHNY and CDR2 SVGAGI (reference sequence). The CDR3 is 13 amino acids. V lost 6 bases to trimming and J lost 0 bases, with 8 bases between them.